The 2 T cell receptor beta chains presented below share a single source sample, sequenced in a study of spatial heterogeneity in lung cancer. Time point indicated: sample taken at primary tumor resection. TCRdb called the 5' RACE reads again in MiXCR, with one record for every CDR3 protein. This table has some 22,000 distinct CDR3 sequences, about 5.8% appearing once. This specimen consisted of PBMCs, obtained at surgery. The source is a male donor with early-stage non-small cell lung cancer.

This clonotype appeared many times. The rearrangement joins TRBV5-1 to TRBJ2-1, with 7 bases matching TRBD2. J lost 3 bases, V lost 4 bases, and 10 bases had no gene match. Germline CDR1 reads SGHRS; CDR2 reads YFSETQ. The CDR3 spans 16 residues. The DNA for the CDR3 is TGCGCCAGCAGCCCCCCCAGCGGGGCGATCTACAATGAGCAGTTCTTC. This codes for CASSPPSGAIYNEQFF.

This clonotype was found many times. The chain links TRBV7-3 to TRBJ2-2; 7 nucleotides match TRBD1. Unmatched junction bases numbered 9, after V lost 3 bases and J lost 2 bases. The CDR3 runs 17 residues. Germline CDR1 SGHTA, CDR2 FQGTGA. This CDR3 is CASSFNSGQINTGELFF. CDR3 bases: TGTGCCAGCAGCTTTAATTCGGGACAGATAAACACCGGGGAGCTGTTTTTT.